This is a list of T cell receptor beta chains from one sample in a study of Ad26.COV2.S vaccination and SARS-CoV-2 variants. Here immunoSEQ multiplex PCR was the method, and the copy in TCRdb shows in-frame clones only, minus some. The data show roughly 350,000 clones, less than 90% seen once. The sample consisted of peripheral blood, taken in a trial of Ad26.COV2.S vaccine versus placebo. These receptors were collected from a person aged 18 to 65 who received the Ad26.COV2.S COVID-19 vaccine or a placebo. The CDR3 runs from the conserved cysteine through the conserved F or W. A D gene is named only where the DNA matches it firmly. For some rows the clone size is stated as once, few or many, or as a class when expanded; others skip it.

len: 16
v_gene: TRBV11-2
d_gene: -
j_gene: TRBJ2-6
abundance: -
CDR3aa: CASSSDGFSGANVLTF
CDR3nt: TGTGCCAGCAGCTCCGACGGTTTCTCTGGGGCCAACGTCCTGACTTTC

len: 13
v_gene: TRBV3-1/TRBV3-2
d_gene: -
j_gene: TRBJ1-3
abundance: -
CDR3aa: CASTPVPGNTIYF
CDR3nt: TGTGCCAGCACCCCCGTCCCTGGAAACACCATATATTTT

len: 14
v_gene: TRBV19
d_gene: -
j_gene: TRBJ2-7
abundance: -
CDR3aa: CASSIRGSAYEQYF
CDR3nt: TGTGCCAGTAGTATAAGGGGTTCAGCCTACGAGCAGTACTTC

len: 14
v_gene: TRBV11-2
d_gene: TRBD1
j_gene: TRBJ1-2
abundance: -
CDR3aa: CASSSDRGRSGYTF
CDR3nt: TGTGCCAGCAGTTCCGACAGGGGGCGATCTGGCTACACCTTC

len: 14
v_gene: TRBV2
d_gene: -
j_gene: TRBJ2-7
abundance: -
CDR3aa: CASSEEGHSYEQYF
CDR3nt: TGTGCCAGCAGTGAAGAGGGACACTCCTACGAGCAGTACTTC

len: 13
v_gene: TRBV6-5
d_gene: TRBD1
j_gene: TRBJ2-7
abundance: -
CDR3aa: CASRQGAQNEQYF
CDR3nt: TGTGCCAGCAGACAGGGGGCGCAGAACGAGCAGTACTTC

len: 12
v_gene: TRBV12-3/TRBV12-4
d_gene: -
j_gene: TRBJ1-6
abundance: -
CDR3aa: CASRVGNSPLHF
CDR3nt: TGTGCCAGCAGGGTTGGTAATTCACCCCTCCACTTT

len: 13
v_gene: TRBV11-2
d_gene: -
j_gene: TRBJ2-7
abundance: -
CDR3aa: CASSPPGDGEQYF
CDR3nt: TGTGCCAGCAGCCCGCCCGGTGATGGCGAGCAGTACTTC

len: 14
v_gene: TRBV3-1/TRBV3-2
d_gene: -
j_gene: TRBJ1-2
abundance: once
CDR3aa: CASSQPRRKYGYTF
CDR3nt: TGTGCCAGCAGCCAACCCAGGAGAAAGTATGGCTACACCTTC

len: 15
v_gene: TRBV28
d_gene: -
j_gene: TRBJ1-1
abundance: -
CDR3aa: CASTQPAGWNTEAFF
CDR3nt: TGTGCCAGCACCCAGCCGGCAGGTTGGAACACTGAAGCTTTCTTT

len: 14
v_gene: TRBV24-1
d_gene: TRBD2
j_gene: TRBJ2-5
abundance: -
CDR3aa: CATSDASGKETQYF
CDR3nt: TGTGCCACCAGTGATGCCAGCGGGAAAGAGACCCAGTACTTC

len: 12
v_gene: TRBV5-1
d_gene: -
j_gene: TRBJ2-7
abundance: few
CDR3aa: CASSFGTYEQYF
CDR3nt: TGCGCCAGCAGCTTTGGGACCTACGAGCAGTACTTC

len: 15
v_gene: TRBV7-6
d_gene: -
j_gene: TRBJ1-1
abundance: -
CDR3aa: CASSLEGWGNTEAFF
CDR3nt: TGTGCCAGCAGCTTAGAGGGCTGGGGGAACACTGAAGCTTTCTTT

len: 15
v_gene: TRBV4-1
d_gene: -
j_gene: TRBJ1-2
abundance: once
CDR3aa: CASSHPGAGTYGYTF
CDR3nt: TGCGCCAGCAGCCATCCAGGGGCAGGGACCTATGGCTACACCTTC

len: 14
v_gene: TRBV18
d_gene: -
j_gene: TRBJ2-5
abundance: once
CDR3aa: CASSLDLYQETQYF
CDR3nt: TGTGCCAGCTCACTGGACTTGTACCAAGAGACCCAGTACTTC

len: 11
v_gene: TRBV28
d_gene: -
j_gene: TRBJ1-4
abundance: -
CDR3aa: CASSPSKKLFF
CDR3nt: TGTGCCAGCAGCCCGTCCAAAAAACTGTTTTTT

len: 16
v_gene: TRBV4-3
d_gene: TRBD1
j_gene: TRBJ2-3
abundance: -
CDR3aa: CASRAVAGQGADTQYF
CDR3nt: TGCGCCAGCAGGGCGGTGGCCGGGCAGGGGGCCGATACGCAGTATTTT

len: 18
v_gene: TRBV7-7
d_gene: -
j_gene: TRBJ2-2
abundance: -
CDR3aa: CASSLGFASAPNTGELFF
CDR3nt: TGTGCCAGCAGCTTAGGATTCGCCAGCGCACCGAACACCGGGGAGCTGTTTTTT

len: 13
v_gene: TRBV20-1
d_gene: TRBD1
j_gene: TRBJ2-4
abundance: -
CDR3aa: CSASPDRENIQYF
CDR3nt: TGCAGTGCTAGTCCCGACAGGGAAAACATTCAGTACTTC

len: 18
v_gene: TRBV4-3
d_gene: TRBD2
j_gene: TRBJ2-1
abundance: -
CDR3aa: CASSQESSGGRLYNEQFF
CDR3nt: TGCGCCAGCAGCCAAGAATCGTCGGGAGGACGGCTCTACAATGAGCAGTTCTTC

len: 14
v_gene: TRBV9
d_gene: -
j_gene: TRBJ2-3
abundance: once
CDR3aa: CASRRGGVTDTQYF
CDR3nt: TGTGCCAGCAGGCGAGGAGGGGTGACAGATACGCAGTATTTT

len: 13
v_gene: TRBV5-4
d_gene: -
j_gene: TRBJ2-1
abundance: -
CDR3aa: CASGIQLEDEQFF
CDR3nt: TGTGCCAGCGGGATACAACTTGAGGATGAGCAGTTCTTC

len: 13
v_gene: TRBV9
d_gene: -
j_gene: TRBJ1-1
abundance: many
CDR3aa: CASSVGDGTEAFF
CDR3nt: TGTGCCAGCAGCGTGGGGGATGGTACTGAAGCTTTCTTT

len: 15
v_gene: TRBV5-1
d_gene: -
j_gene: TRBJ2-7
abundance: -
CDR3aa: CASSLRGGDSYEQYF
CDR3nt: TGCGCCAGCAGCTTACGGGGCGGGGACTCCTACGAGCAGTACTTC

len: 14
v_gene: TRBV28
d_gene: TRBD1
j_gene: TRBJ1-2
abundance: -
CDR3aa: CASSKGQGNYGYTF
CDR3nt: TGTGCCAGCAGTAAGGGACAGGGAAACTATGGCTACACCTTC

len: 14
v_gene: TRBV19
d_gene: TRBD1
j_gene: TRBJ2-5
abundance: -
CDR3aa: CASTSRQGRETQYF
CDR3nt: TGTGCCAGTACCTCAAGACAGGGAAGGGAGACCCAGTACTTC